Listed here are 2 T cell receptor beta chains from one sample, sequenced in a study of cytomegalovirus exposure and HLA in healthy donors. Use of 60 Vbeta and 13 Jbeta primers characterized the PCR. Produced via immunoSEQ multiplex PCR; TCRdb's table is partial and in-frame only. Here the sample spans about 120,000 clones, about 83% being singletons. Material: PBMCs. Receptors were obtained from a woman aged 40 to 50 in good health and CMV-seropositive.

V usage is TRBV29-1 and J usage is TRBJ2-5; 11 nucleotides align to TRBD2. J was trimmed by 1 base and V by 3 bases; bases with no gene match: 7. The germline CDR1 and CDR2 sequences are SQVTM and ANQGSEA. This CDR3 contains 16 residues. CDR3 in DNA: TGCAGCGTTGAGTCGGCTAGCGGGAGGATCCAAGAGACCCAGTACTTC. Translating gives CSVESASGRIQETQYF.

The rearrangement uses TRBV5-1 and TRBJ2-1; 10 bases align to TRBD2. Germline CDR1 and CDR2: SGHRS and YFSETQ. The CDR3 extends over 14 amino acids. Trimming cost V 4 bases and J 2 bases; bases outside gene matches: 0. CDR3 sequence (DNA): TGCGCCAGCAGCCTAGCGGGGGCCTACAATGAGCAGTTCTTC. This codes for CASSLAGAYNEQFF. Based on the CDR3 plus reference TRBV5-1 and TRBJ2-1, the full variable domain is KAGVTQTPRYLIKTRGQQVTLSCSPISGHRSVSWYQQTPGQGLQFLFEYFSETQRNKGNFPGRFSGRQFSNSRSEMNVSTLELGDSALYLCASSLAGAYNEQFFGPGTRLTVL.